This passage covers 17 T cell receptor beta chains from one sample sequenced in a study of blood T cell repertoires in COVID-19. Sequenced by immunoSEQ multiplex PCR; TCRdb stores in-frame clones only, minus some. The sample contains roughly 120,000 clones, about 85% of which appear only once. The specimen was peripheral blood. These receptors all stem from a human donor in a cohort sampled during active COVID-19.

The rearrangement uses TRBV7-2 and TRBJ1-1; D remains unclear. V lost 1 base and J lost 1, with 10 bases in between. Germline V gene data show CDR1 as SGHTA and CDR2 as FQGNSA. The CDR3 spans 15 residues. CDR3 nucleotide sequence: TGTGCCAGCAGCTTAGGTCGGAGGCCGAACACTGAAGCTTTCTTT. Translation: CASSLGRRPNTEAFF.

The chain couples TRBV23-1 to TRBJ2-7; TRBD1 matches 10 bases. TRBV23-1 counts as an open reading frame of uncertain function. The CDR3 has 14 residues. V lost 6 bases and J lost 5; bases outside the gene matches: 7. CDR3 in amino acids: CASSCWDRGDEQYF. The DNA of the CDR3 is TGCGCCAGCAGCTGCTGGGACAGGGGTGACGAGCAGTACTTC.

CDR3 nucleotide sequence: TGTGCCAGTGAGAGGACACAGAGCGGGAGCAATCAGCCCCAGCATTTT. It translates to CASERTQSGSNQPQHF. This chain connects TRBV19 to TRBJ1-5; maybe TRBD1 (5 bases). Germline CDR1 LNHDA, CDR2 SQIVND (reference sequence). Trimming took off 8 bases at V and 1 base at J, with 18 bases between the two ends. The CDR3 has 16 residues. Variable domain in full (rest from reference TRBV19 and TRBJ1-5): DGGITQSPKYLFRKEGQNVTLSCEQNLNHDAMYWYRQDPGQGLRLIYYSQIVNDFQKGDIAEGYSVSREKKESFPLTVTSAQKNPTAFYLCASERTQSGSNQPQHFGDGTRLSIL.

The V call is TRBV19, the J call TRBJ2-2; TRBD2 is a possible D gene (6 bases). Looked up from germline, CDR1 is LNHDA and CDR2 is SQIVND (reference sequence). The CDR3 has 15 amino acids. V was pared by 8 bases and J by 1 base, with 14 bases between. Here the CDR3 DNA reads TGTGCCAGTGGTGGGGCGGGACTGAACACCGGGGAGCTGTTTTTT. Translated, it gives CASGGAGLNTGELFF.

V usage is TRBV6-5 and J usage is TRBJ2-7; 8 positions agree with TRBD1. CDR1 and CDR2 from the germline V gene are MNHEY and SVGAGI. The CDR3 runs 15 residues. After removal of 7 bases from V and 0 bases from J, the junction contained 8 bases not matched to a gene. The CDR3 is CASKKDREASYEQYF. In DNA, the CDR3 is TGTGCCAGCAAAAAGGACAGGGAAGCCTCCTACGAGCAGTACTTC.

The genes are TRBV30 and TRBJ2-5; D may be TRBD2 (5 bases). CDR3 length: 14 amino acids. Germline V gives CDR1 GTSNPN, CDR2 SVGIG (reference sequence). V dropped 1 base and J dropped 5 bases, with 14 bases sitting between them. The CDR3 reads CAWSDLPQRETQYF. CDR3 DNA: TGTGCCTGGAGTGACCTTCCACAGCGGGAGACCCAGTACTTC. Together with reference TRBV30 and TRBJ2-5, the CDR3 gives the full variable domain: SQTIHQWPATLVQPVGSPLSLECTVEGTSNPNLYWYRQAAGRGLQLLFYSVGIGQISSEVPQNLSASRPQDRQFILSSKKLLLSDSGFYLCAWSDLPQRETQYFGPGTRLLVL.

The chain recombines TRBV5-6 with TRBJ2-7; D may correspond to TRBD1 or TRBD2 (9 bases each). The CDR3 loop spans 19 amino acids. Germline loops: CDR1 SGHDT, CDR2 YYEEEE. The V end was cut by 2 bases, the J end by 6 bases, with 30 bases between. Here the CDR3 DNA reads TGTGCCAGCAGCTTCCTGGGACAGGGTGGGCCCTTAGCGGGAGTCGAGCAGTACTTC. It is translated as CASSFLGQGGPLAGVEQYF.

The gene calls are TRBV19 and TRBJ1-2; TRBD1 aligns across 10 bases. With V trimmed by 5 bases and J by 5 bases, 11 bases remained unmatched. The length of the CDR3 is 16 residues. Germline CDR1 is LNHDA and CDR2 is SQIVND (reference sequence). The CDR3 bases are TGTGCCAGTAGTTTCTCGAATCCGGACAGGGGGTATGGCTACACCTTC. Its protein product is CASSFSNPDRGYGYTF.

This rearrangement joins TRBV28 to TRBJ2-3; 9 nucleotides agree with TRBD2. This CDR3 has 15 amino acids. Germline V CDR1 and CDR2: MDHEN, SYDVKM. With 4 bases clipped from V and 4 bases from J, the junction kept 6 bases outside the gene matches. CDR3 protein: CASSYSGRVPDTQYF. Written as DNA, the CDR3 is TGTGCCAGCAGTTATAGCGGGAGAGTCCCAGATACGCAGTATTTT. The full variable domain, in which reference TRBV28 and TRBJ2-3 provide the parts outside the CDR3, is DVKVTQSSRYLVKRTGEKVFLECVQDMDHENMFWYRQDPGLGLRLIYFSYDVKMKEKGDIPEGYSVSREKKERFSLILESASTNQTSMYLCASSYSGRVPDTQYFGPGTRLTVL.

The chain is built from TRBV6-5 and TRBJ2-1, with 9 bases aligning to TRBD2. Germline V gene sequence: CDR1 MNHEY, CDR2 SVGAGI. Trimming at V came to 6 bases and at J to 7 bases, leaving 10 bases not matched to a gene. The CDR3 runs 15 residues. The CDR3, as DNA: TGTGCCAGCAGGAGCCGGACTAGCGAATGGAATGAGCAGTTCTTC. This sequence encodes CASRSRTSEWNEQFF.

The chain recombines TRBV5-1 with TRBJ2-7; D remains unclear. CDR3 length: 11 amino acids. Germline V gives CDR1 SGHRS, CDR2 YFSETQ. Trimming took 4 bases from V and 5 from J, leaving 7 bases between them. The CDR3 DNA reads as TGCGCCAGCAGCCTCCGTGACGAGCAGTACTTC. Its protein product is CASSLRDEQYF.

The chain employs TRBV11-3 and TRBJ1-2; 10 bases match TRBD1. Germline assignment: CDR1 SGHNT and CDR2 YENEEA. The CDR3 extends over 17 amino acids. The V gene end was trimmed by 0 bases and the J gene end by 2 bases; junction bases not matched to a gene: 6. CDR3 loop: CASSLDPGTGVNYGYTF. The CDR3 DNA follows: TGTGCCAGCAGCTTAGATCCCGGGACAGGGGTGAACTATGGCTACACCTTC.

This clone appeared once. V is TRBV7-2 and J is TRBJ1-2, with 8 bases that match TRBD1. The junction had 14 bases not matched to a gene; V was cut back by 3 bases and J by 5 bases. The germline V gene encodes CDR1 SGHTA and CDR2 FQGNSA. There are 17 residues in the CDR3. CDR3 DNA: TGTGCCAGCAGCTTGGGGGCCCCAGGGGGGACAGGATATGGCTACACCTTC. Translating it yields CASSLGAPGGTGYGYTF.

The chain carries TRBV29-1 and TRBJ1-2; D gene uncertain. The CDR3 is made up of 13 amino acids. Germline V lookup: CDR1 SQVTM, CDR2 ANQGSEA. With 6 bases removed from V and 0 bases from J, the gap between germline ends came to 11 bases. The CDR3 spells CSVQKTANYGYTF. CDR3 in DNA: TGCAGCGTGCAGAAAACAGCTAACTATGGCTACACCTTC.

The chain links TRBV7-9 to TRBJ2-2; D is uncertain. V was shortened by 4 bases and J by 2 bases, with 14 bases between the two germline ends. In germline, CDR1 is SEHNR, CDR2 FQNEAQ (reference sequence). The CDR3 has 16 residues. For the CDR3, the DNA is TGTGCCAGCAGCTCTCGGGTCCTATCAAACACCGGGGAGCTGTTTTTT. Its translation is CASSSRVLSNTGELFF.

This chain links TRBV7-2 with TRBJ1-2; a possible D gene is TRBD1 (5 bases). Trimming pared 1 base from V and 3 bases from J, leaving 15 bases between. The CDR3 runs to 16 residues. Germline V gene lookup returns CDR1 SGHTA and CDR2 FQGNSA. The CDR3 is CASSLVFQGIYYGYTF. In nucleotides, the CDR3 is TGTGCCAGCAGCTTAGTATTTCAGGGTATATACTATGGCTACACCTTC.

The gene calls are TRBV5-5 and TRBJ2-5; 7 bases line up with TRBD1. With 4 bases clipped from V and 4 bases from J, the junction kept 10 bases outside the gene matches. The CDR3 spans 15 residues. Germline V lookup: CDR1 SGHKS, CDR2 YYEKEE (reference sequence). DNA of the CDR3: TGTGCCAGCAGCAAACCAGGGGGTGGAGGAGAGACCCAGTACTTC. As protein: CASSKPGGGGETQYF.